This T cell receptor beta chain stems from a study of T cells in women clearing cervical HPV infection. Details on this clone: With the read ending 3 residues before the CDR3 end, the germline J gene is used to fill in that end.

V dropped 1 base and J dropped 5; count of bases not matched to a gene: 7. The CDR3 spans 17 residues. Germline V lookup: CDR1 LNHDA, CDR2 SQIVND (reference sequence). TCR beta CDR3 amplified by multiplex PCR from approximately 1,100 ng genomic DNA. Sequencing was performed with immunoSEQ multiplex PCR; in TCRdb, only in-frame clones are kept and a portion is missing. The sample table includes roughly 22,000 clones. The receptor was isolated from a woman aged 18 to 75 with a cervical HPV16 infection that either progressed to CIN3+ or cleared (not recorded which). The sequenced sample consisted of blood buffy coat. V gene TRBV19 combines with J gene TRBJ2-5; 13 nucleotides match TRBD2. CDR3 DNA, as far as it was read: TGTGCCAGTAGTATAGGAGGGACTAGCGGGATTGGCGAGACC. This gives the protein CASSIGGTSGIGET. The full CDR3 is CASSIGGTSGIGETQYF. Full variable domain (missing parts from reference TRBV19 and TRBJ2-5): DGGITQSPKYLFRKEGQNVTLSCEQNLNHDAMYWYRQDPGQGLRLIYYSQIVNDFQKGDIAEGYSVSREKKESFPLTVTSAQKNPTAFYLCASSIGGTSGIGETQYFGPGTRLLVL.